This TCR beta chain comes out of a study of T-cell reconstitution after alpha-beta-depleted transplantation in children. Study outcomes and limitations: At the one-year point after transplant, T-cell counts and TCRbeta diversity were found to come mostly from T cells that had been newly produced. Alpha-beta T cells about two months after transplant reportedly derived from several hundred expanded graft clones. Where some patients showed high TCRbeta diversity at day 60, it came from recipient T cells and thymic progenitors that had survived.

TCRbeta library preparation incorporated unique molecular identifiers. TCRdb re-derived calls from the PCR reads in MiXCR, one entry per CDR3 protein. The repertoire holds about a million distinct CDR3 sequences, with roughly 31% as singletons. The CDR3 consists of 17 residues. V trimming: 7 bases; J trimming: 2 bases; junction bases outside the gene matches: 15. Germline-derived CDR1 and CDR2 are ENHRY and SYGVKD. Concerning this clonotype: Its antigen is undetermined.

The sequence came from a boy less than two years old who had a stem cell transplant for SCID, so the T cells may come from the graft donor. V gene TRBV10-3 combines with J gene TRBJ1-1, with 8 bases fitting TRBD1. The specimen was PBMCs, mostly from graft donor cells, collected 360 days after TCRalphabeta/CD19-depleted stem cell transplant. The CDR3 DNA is TGTGCCATCACTCGATTCCCTTACAGGGGGAATAACACTGAAGCTTTCTTT. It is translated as CAITRFPYRGNNTEAFF.